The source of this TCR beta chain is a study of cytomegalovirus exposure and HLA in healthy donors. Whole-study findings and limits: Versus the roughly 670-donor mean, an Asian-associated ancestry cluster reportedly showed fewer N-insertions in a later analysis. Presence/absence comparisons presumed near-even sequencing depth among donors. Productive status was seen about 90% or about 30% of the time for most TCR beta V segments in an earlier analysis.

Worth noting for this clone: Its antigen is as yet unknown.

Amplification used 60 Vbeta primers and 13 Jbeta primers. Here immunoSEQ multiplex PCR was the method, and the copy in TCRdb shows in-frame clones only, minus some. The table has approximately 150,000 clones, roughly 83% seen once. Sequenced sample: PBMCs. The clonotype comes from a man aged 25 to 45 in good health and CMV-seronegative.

As DNA, the CDR3 is TGCGCCAGCAGCCAACTAGTCGGGGGCACTGAAGCTTTCTTT. Translating it yields CASSQLVGGTEAFF. The rearrangement joins TRBV4-1 to TRBJ1-1; a possible D gene is TRBD1 (5 bases). The CDR3 length is 14 residues. Germline-derived CDR1 and CDR2 are MGHRA and YSYEKL. V was pared by 2 bases and J by 4 bases, with 11 bases between.